The 7 T cell receptor beta chains reported below all come from one sample, sequenced in a study of blood T cell repertoires in COVID-19. Assay used: immunoSEQ multiplex PCR; TCRdb lists only in-frame clones, some missing. The sample records some 260,000 clones, roughly 80% being singletons. Sample: peripheral blood. The receptors stem from a man older than 75 with acute or convalescent COVID-19.

This clone was seen more than once but under ten times. V usage is TRBV27 and J usage is TRBJ2-1; D might be TRBD2 (6 bases). The germline V gene has CDR1 MNHEY and CDR2 SMNVEV (reference sequence). The length of the CDR3 is 14 residues. V lost 2 bases and J 2 bases, leaving 7 bases between the germline ends. The CDR3 sequence: CASSLTGAYNEQFF. CDR3 DNA sequence: TGTGCCAGCAGTTTAACGGGGGCCTACAATGAGCAGTTCTTC.

This clone was seen more than once but under ten times. V gene TRBV27 combines with J gene TRBJ1-6; TRBD1 aligns across 7 bases. V trimming: 3 bases; J trimming: 7 bases; junction bases outside the gene matches: 3. Germline V gene sequence: CDR1 MNHEY, CDR2 SMNVEV (reference sequence). The CDR3 contains 14 residues. The CDR3 bases are TGTGCCAGCAGTTTCCGGGACAGAAATTCACCCCTCCACTTT. Protein: CASSFRDRNSPLHF.

This chain joins TRBV5-1 and TRBJ2-1; 12 bases are a match to TRBD2. The trim removed 4 bases at V and 8 bases at J, leaving 4 bases unmatched. The CDR3 covers 14 residues. Germline V gene lookup returns CDR1 SGHRS and CDR2 YFSETQ. The CDR3 DNA follows: TGCGCCAGCAGCGCCGGGACTAGCGGGTATGAGCAGTTCTTC. Translation: CASSAGTSGYEQFF. The variable domain in full, completed from reference TRBV5-1 and TRBJ2-1, reads KAGVTQTPRYLIKTRGQQVTLSCSPISGHRSVSWYQQTPGQGLQFLFEYFSETQRNKGNFPGRFSGRQFSNSRSEMNVSTLELGDSALYLCASSAGTSGYEQFFGPGTRLTVL.

This clone has only a few counts. The rearrangement links TRBV3-1 (or the pseudogene TRBV3-2) to TRBJ2-1, with TRBD2 matching over 8 bases. The CDR3 spans 16 residues. Germline V gene sequence: CDR1 LGHDT, CDR2 YNNKEL (reference sequence). The V segment lost 1 base and the J segment 7 bases; nucleotides outside the gene matches: 9. This CDR3 reads CASSQVTSAYHNEQFF. The CDR3 region has the DNA TGTGCCAGCAGCCAAGTGACTAGCGCGTATCATAATGAGCAGTTCTTC.

The V gene is TRBV28, the J gene TRBJ1-4, with D possibly matching TRBD1 (6 bases). V lost 6 bases and J 0 bases, leaving 11 bases between the germline ends. Germline loops: CDR1 MDHEN, CDR2 SYDVKM. The CDR3 extends over 15 amino acids. The CDR3 loop is CASSRDTATNEKLFF. The DNA for the CDR3 is TGTGCCAGCAGCCGGGACACTGCAACTAATGAAAAACTGTTTTTT.

J is TRBJ2-7 and V is TRBV18; D possibly corresponds to TRBD2 (6 bases). Germline V gene lookup returns CDR1 KGHSH and CDR2 LQKENI. The ends were cut back, 6 bases at V and 2 bases at J, with 20 bases in the middle. This CDR3 contains 16 residues. The CDR3 protein is CASSPQGLLSPYEQYF. The CDR3 DNA is TGTGCCAGCTCCCCCCAGGGACTCCTTTCACCCTACGAGCAGTACTTC.

This clone showed up just once. The chain couples TRBV6-6 to TRBJ1-2; 8 bases fit TRBD1. Germline V gene lookup returns CDR1 MNHNY and CDR2 SVGAGI (reference sequence). This CDR3 has 12 amino acids. J gave up 13 bases and V 5 bases, and 9 bases lay outside the gene matches. In nucleotides, the CDR3 is TGTGCCAGCAGTCCCGGGACAGGTTACGCCACCTTC. Translation: CASSPGTGYATF.